This record concerns one T cell receptor beta chain sequence. This specimen belongs to a study of blood T cell repertoires in COVID-19. The overall study: Sources were T cells, B-cell-depleted T cells, or PBMCs; the material itself was cDNA or gDNA.

Clinical history reported by participants formed the basis on which cohorts were assigned. Cohort 3 donors counted as recovered after two negative PCRs, clearance, or resolved symptoms. The data were produced by immunoSEQ multiplex PCR, yet TCRdb's version contains in-frame clones alone and is incomplete. The sample lists a few hundred thousand clones; 88% were seen once. Sequencing was done on a sample of PBMCs or T cells enriched from blood (not recorded which). This sequence originates from a woman aged 18-29 years who had recovered from COVID-19.

CDR3 residues: CSVEDPAGRGTFF. The CDR3 bases are TGCAGCGTTGAAGATCCGGCGGGGCGCGGGACTTTCTTT. V gene TRBV29-1 combines with J gene TRBJ1-1, with D perhaps TRBD1 (5 bases). Germline CDR1 and CDR2: SQVTM and ANQGSEA. This CDR3 contains 13 residues. V lost 0 bases to trimming and J lost 12 bases, with 17 bases between them.